This T cell receptor beta chain was sequenced during a study of blood T cell repertoires in COVID-19. Study as a whole: Some COVID-19 samples were acute and others convalescent; all came from the United States, Italy and Spain. T cells, B-cell-depleted T cells, or PBMCs provided the cDNA or gDNA that served as material.

Under the authors' procedure: Amplification from reference gene primers served as the basis for estimated nucleated cell counts. The assay was immunoSEQ multiplex PCR, and TCRdb's table has in-frame clones only and misses some. Clonal size and the V and J genes are those of that table, whereas D and trimming came from the DNA. The sample has roughly 200,000 clones, more than 75% seen once. J gave up 4 bases and V 4 bases, and 12 bases lay outside the gene matches. CDR1 and CDR2 from the germline V gene are SGHNT and YYREEE (reference sequence). The CDR3 totals 19 residues. This sequence joins TRBV5-4 and TRBJ2-2, with 14 bases fitting TRBD2. The TCR was taken from a man aged 55 to 70 who had recovered from COVID-19. Sequencing input: peripheral blood. As DNA, the CDR3 is TGTGCCAGCAGCCCCGGACTAGCGGGAGGCCACCCATCCACCGGGGAGCTGTTTTTT. Its translation is CASSPGLAGGHPSTGELFF.